The rows below give T cell receptor beta chains drawn from one sample of a study of blood T cell repertoires in COVID-19. Using immunoSEQ multiplex PCR, the repertoire was profiled, and TCRdb retains in-frame clones only, with some absent. The sample has about 380,000 clones, 70% to 90% seen once; the top ten hold about 1.1%. The material sequenced was PBMCs or T cells enriched from blood (not recorded which). The receptor set was obtained from a woman between 18 and 29 years old who had recovered from COVID-19. Each CDR3 is given with its conserved first and last residue. A D gene is named only where the DNA matches it firmly. Clone size, where shown, is once, few, many, or a class for clones that have expanded.

.	TRBV10-3	.	TRBJ1-2	CAISGRSEPPYGYTF	TGTGCCATCAGTGGCAGGTCGGAACCTCCCTATGGCTACACCTTC
.	TRBV18	TRBD1	TRBJ1-1	CASSLTGQGLYTEAFF	TGTGCCAGCTCCCTAACGGGACAGGGACTTTACACTGAAGCTTTCTTT
.	TRBV6-5	.	TRBJ1-1	CASSYLRGSEAFF	TGTGCCAGCAGTTACTTGAGGGGGTCTGAAGCTTTCTTT
.	TRBV13	.	TRBJ2-1	CASSLNRGRVYNEQFF	TGTGCCAGCAGCTTAAACAGGGGGAGGGTATACAATGAGCAGTTCTTC
.	TRBV2	TRBD1	TRBJ1-2	CASRVEGASGYTF	TGTGCCAGCAGAGTCGAGGGGGCCAGTGGCTACACCTTC
.	TRBV7-2	.	TRBJ1-3	CASSLNPYDAGSSGNTIYF	TGTGCCAGCAGCCTCAACCCGTACGACGCAGGAAGCTCTGGAAACACCATATATTTT
.	TRBV25-1	.	TRBJ1-1	CASSDLGLAAEAFF	TGTGCCAGCAGTGACCTCGGATTAGCCGCTGAAGCTTTCTTT
.	TRBV9	.	TRBJ2-1	CASSVGVSENEQFF	TGTGCCAGCAGCGTCGGGGTATCGGAAAATGAGCAGTTCTTC
.	TRBV2	.	TRBJ1-5	CASSVYSNQPQHF	TGTGCCAGCAGTGTATATAGCAATCAGCCCCAGCATTTT
.	TRBV18	.	TRBJ1-6	CASSIPRHRASNSPLHF	TGTGCCAGCTCAATACCCCGCCACAGGGCTTCTAATTCACCCCTCCACTTT
.	TRBV27	.	TRBJ1-5	CASSLYPEYSNQPQHF	TGTGCCAGCAGTTTATATCCAGAATATAGCAATCAGCCCCAGCATTTT
.	TRBV15	.	TRBJ1-5	CATSSTGNSNQPQHF	TGTGCCACCAGCAGCACAGGGAATAGCAATCAGCCCCAGCATTTT
.	TRBV7-2	TRBD1	TRBJ1-6	CASSLLRARGESPLHF	TGTGCCAGCAGCTTACTAAGAGCCAGGGGGGAATCACCCCTCCACTTT
.	TRBV27	.	TRBJ2-6	CASTTGLGANVLTF	TGTGCCAGCACCACAGGGTTAGGGGCCAACGTCCTGACTTTC
.	TRBV28	.	TRBJ1-1	CASSLDTGRVTEAFF	TGTGCCAGCAGTCTGGACACAGGTCGAGTCACTGAAGCTTTCTTT
.	TRBV7-9	TRBD1	TRBJ1-1	CASSPPGQVYTEAFF	TGTGCCAGCAGCCCGCCTGGACAGGTGTACACTGAAGCTTTCTTT
.	TRBV12-5	.	TRBJ1-1	CASVKQGNTEAFF	TGTGCTAGTGTTAAACAGGGCAACACTGAAGCTTTCTTT
.	TRBV5-5	TRBD1	TRBJ2-7	CASSWGQGSEQYF	TGTGCCAGCAGCTGGGGACAGGGGAGCGAGCAGTACTTC
.	TRBV4-1	.	TRBJ1-1	CASSQADSPNTEAFF	TGCGCCAGCAGCCAAGCGGACAGCCCGAACACTGAAGCTTTCTTT
.	TRBV5-1	TRBD1	TRBJ2-2	CASSEGQGNTGELFF	TGCGCCAGCAGCGAGGGACAGGGGAACACCGGGGAGCTGTTTTTT
.	TRBV6-5	.	TRBJ2-7	CAAGRPSYEQYF	TGTGCTGCCGGCAGGCCCTCCTACGAGCAGTACTTC
.	TRBV4-1	.	TRBJ2-5	CASSEGLYQETQYF	TGCGCCAGCAGCGAAGGACTGTACCAAGAGACCCAGTACTTC
.	TRBV5-1	.	TRBJ1-3	CASSFRQATSGNTIYF	TGCGCCAGCAGCTTTCGACAGGCTACCTCTGGAAACACCATATATTTT
few	TRBV12-3/TRBV12-4	.	TRBJ1-2	CASRSSGNYGYTF	TGTGCCAGCAGATCATCGGGTAACTATGGCTACACCTTC
.	TRBV27	TRBD1	TRBJ1-1	CASSSGTGNTEAFF	TGTGCCAGCAGTTCCGGGACAGGGAACACTGAAGCTTTCTTT
.	TRBV5-1	.	TRBJ1-2	CASSGVDGGYGYTF	TGCGCCAGCAGCGGGGTGGACGGGGGCTATGGCTACACCTTC
.	TRBV7-2	.	TRBJ2-5	CASSQRVADQETQYF	TGTGCCAGCAGCCAGAGGGTAGCGGACCAAGAGACCCAGTACTTC
.	TRBV19	TRBD1	TRBJ1-1	CASSGLPGQGRNTEAFF	TGTGCCAGTAGTGGCCTTCCGGGACAGGGCCGAAACACTGAAGCTTTCTTT
.	TRBV12-3/TRBV12-4	.	TRBJ1-5	CASSFLGVEPQHF	TGTGCCAGCAGTTTCTTAGGGGTGGAGCCCCAGCATTTT
.	TRBV10-2	.	TRBJ2-7	CASSEFSGGVPYEQYF	TGCGCCAGCAGTGAGTTTTCCGGCGGTGTCCCCTACGAGCAGTACTTC
.	TRBV7-2	.	TRBJ2-2	CASSSSQGSTGELFF	TGTGCCAGCAGCAGCAGCCAGGGGTCCACCGGGGAGCTGTTTTTT
once	TRBV6-5	TRBD2	TRBJ2-1	CASRARTSGDNEQFF	TGTGCCAGCAGGGCAAGGACTAGCGGGGACAATGAGCAGTTCTTC
.	TRBV6-5	.	TRBJ1-1	CASSLEGPDTEAFF	TGTGCCAGCAGCCTGGAGGGCCCGGACACTGAAGCTTTCTTT
.	TRBV13	TRBD1	TRBJ2-5	CASSLNRGETQYF	TGTGCCAGCAGCTTAAACAGGGGCGAGACCCAGTACTTC
.	TRBV9	.	TRBJ2-7	CASSVARLSYEQYF	TGTGCCAGCAGCGTAGCGAGACTCTCCTACGAGCAGTACTTC
.	TRBV11-2	.	TRBJ2-1	CASSLGTDNEQFF	TGTGCCAGCAGCTTAGGAACAGACAATGAGCAGTTCTTC
.	TRBV3-1/TRBV3-2	.	TRBJ1-1	CASSQDHPGTVCTEAFF	TGTGCCAGCAGCCAAGATCACCCGGGAACGGTGTGCACTGAAGCTTTCTTT
.	TRBV11-2	.	TRBJ2-7	CASSPLPGVYEQYF	TGTGCCAGCAGCCCACTCCCGGGGGTATACGAGCAGTACTTC